The present T cell receptor (beta chain) was sequenced within a study of blood T cell repertoires in COVID-19. About the study: Donors in the United States, Italy and Spain gave samples during acute or convalescent COVID-19. T cells, B-cell-depleted T cells, or PBMCs provided the cDNA or gDNA that served as material.

The ends were cut back, 8 bases at V and 0 bases at J, with 9 bases in the middle. This CDR3 is built from 14 residues. Germline V gene sequence: CDR1 SGHRS, CDR2 YFSETQ. Under the authors' procedure: Amplification of reference gene primers was used by the study to estimate nucleated cell counts. Profiling relied on immunoSEQ multiplex PCR, and the TCRdb table lists in-frame clones only, not all of them. V and J calls plus clone size are reproduced from that table; the DNA served to infer D and trimming. The sample holds roughly 42,000 clones; 80% to 90% are singletons and the top ten take more than 5%.

The V call is TRBV5-1, the J call TRBJ2-6, with a tentative D call TRBD2 (5 bases). The TCR comes from a human donor in a cohort sampled during active COVID-19. The sequenced sample consisted of peripheral blood. This chain's CDR3 is CASAEDSGANVLTF. CDR3 DNA sequence: TGCGCCAGTGCGGAGGACTCTGGGGCCAACGTCCTGACTTTC.